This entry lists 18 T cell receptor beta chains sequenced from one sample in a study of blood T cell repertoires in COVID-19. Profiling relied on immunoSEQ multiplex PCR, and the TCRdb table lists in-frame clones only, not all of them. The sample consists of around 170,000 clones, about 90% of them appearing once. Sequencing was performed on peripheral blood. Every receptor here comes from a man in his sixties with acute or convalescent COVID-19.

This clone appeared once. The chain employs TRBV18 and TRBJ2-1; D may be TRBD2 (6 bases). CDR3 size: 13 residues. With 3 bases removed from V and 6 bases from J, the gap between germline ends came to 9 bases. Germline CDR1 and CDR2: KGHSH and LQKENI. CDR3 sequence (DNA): TGTGCCAGCTCACCGACTAGTCTCAATGAGCAGTTCTTC. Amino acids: CASSPTSLNEQFF.

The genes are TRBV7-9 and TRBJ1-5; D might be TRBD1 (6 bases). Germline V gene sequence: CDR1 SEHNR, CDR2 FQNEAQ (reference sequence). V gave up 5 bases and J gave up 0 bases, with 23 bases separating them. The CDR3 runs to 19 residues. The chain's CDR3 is CASSMYYRVQDYSNQPQHF. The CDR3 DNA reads TGTGCCAGCAGCATGTACTACAGGGTTCAAGATTATAGCAATCAGCCCCAGCATTTT.

CDR3 loop: CAWSAGLPGTEAFF. The CDR3 coding sequence is TGTGCCTGGAGCGCGGGGCTCCCCGGTACTGAAGCTTTCTTT. V and J are TRBV30 and TRBJ1-1, with D tentatively TRBD1 (5 bases). Trimming took 3 bases from V and 5 from J, leaving 16 bases between them. The CDR3 has 14 amino acids. From germline, CDR1 is GTSNPN and CDR2 SVGIG (reference sequence).

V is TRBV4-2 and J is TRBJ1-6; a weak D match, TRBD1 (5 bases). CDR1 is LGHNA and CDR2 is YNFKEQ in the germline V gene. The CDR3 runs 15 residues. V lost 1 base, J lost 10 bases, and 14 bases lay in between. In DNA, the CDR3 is TGTGCCAGCAGCCAAGGCCGGGACTCAGGGTCACCCCTCCACTTT. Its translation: CASSQGRDSGSPLHF.

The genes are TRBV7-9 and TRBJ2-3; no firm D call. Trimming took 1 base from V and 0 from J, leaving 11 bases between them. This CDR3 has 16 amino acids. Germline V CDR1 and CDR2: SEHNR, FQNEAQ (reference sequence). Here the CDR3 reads CASSLGSSPSTDTQYF. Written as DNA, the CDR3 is TGTGCCAGCAGCTTAGGTAGTAGTCCTAGCACAGATACGCAGTATTTT.

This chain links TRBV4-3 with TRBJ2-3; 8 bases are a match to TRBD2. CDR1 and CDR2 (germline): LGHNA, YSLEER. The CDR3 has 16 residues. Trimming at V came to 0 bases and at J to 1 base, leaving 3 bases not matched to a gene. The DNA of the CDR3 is TGCGCCAGCAGCCAAGAAGTGCGGGGGGGCACAGATACGCAGTATTTT. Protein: CASSQEVRGGTDTQYF.

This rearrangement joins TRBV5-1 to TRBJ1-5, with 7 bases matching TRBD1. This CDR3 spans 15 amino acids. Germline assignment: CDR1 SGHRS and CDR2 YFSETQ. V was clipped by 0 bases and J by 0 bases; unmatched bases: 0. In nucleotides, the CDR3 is TGCGCCAGCAGCTTGGGACAGGGTAGCAATCAGCCCCAGCATTTT. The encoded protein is CASSLGQGSNQPQHF.

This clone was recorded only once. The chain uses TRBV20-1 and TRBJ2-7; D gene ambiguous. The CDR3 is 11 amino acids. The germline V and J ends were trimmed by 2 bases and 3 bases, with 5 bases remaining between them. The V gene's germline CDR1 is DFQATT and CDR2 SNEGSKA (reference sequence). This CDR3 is CSARLLYEQYF. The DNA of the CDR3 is TGCAGTGCTAGACTACTCTACGAGCAGTACTTC.

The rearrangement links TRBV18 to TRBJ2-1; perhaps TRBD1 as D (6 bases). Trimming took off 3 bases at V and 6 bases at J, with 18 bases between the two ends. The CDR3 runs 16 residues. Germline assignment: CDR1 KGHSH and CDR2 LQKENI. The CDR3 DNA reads TGTGCCAGCTCACCTCCGGGCCCCAGAGGGGGCAATGAGCAGTTCTTC. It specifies CASSPPGPRGGNEQFF.

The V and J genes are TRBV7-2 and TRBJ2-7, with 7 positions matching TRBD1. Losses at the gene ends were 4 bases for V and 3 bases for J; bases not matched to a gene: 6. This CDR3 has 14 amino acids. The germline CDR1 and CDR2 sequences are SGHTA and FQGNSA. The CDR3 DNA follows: TGTGCCAGCAGCTCGCACAGGGGATTCTACGAGCAGTACTTC. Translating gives CASSSHRGFYEQYF. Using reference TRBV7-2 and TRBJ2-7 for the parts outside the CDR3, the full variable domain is GAGVSQSPSNKVTEKGKDVELRCDPISGHTALYWYRQSLGQGLEFLIYFQGNSAPDKSGLPSDRFSAERTGGSVSTLTIQRTQQEDSAVYLCASSSHRGFYEQYFGPGTRLTVT.

CDR3 nucleotide sequence: TGTGCCAGCAGCCATCGGGCCGGGACAGCCAATTCACCCCTCCACTTT. This codes for CASSHRAGTANSPLHF. The rearrangement links TRBV7-9 to TRBJ1-6, with 7 nucleotides matching TRBD1. The CDR3 covers 16 residues. V shed 5 bases, J shed 7 bases, and the junction held 11 bases outside the gene matches. CDR1 and CDR2 (germline): SEHNR, FQNEAQ (reference sequence).

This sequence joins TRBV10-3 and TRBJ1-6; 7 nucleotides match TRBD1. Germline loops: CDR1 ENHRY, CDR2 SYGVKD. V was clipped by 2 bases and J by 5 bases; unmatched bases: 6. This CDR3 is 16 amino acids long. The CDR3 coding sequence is TGTGCCATCAGTGAGAGTGGACAGGTGAATAATTCACCCCTCCACTTT. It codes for CAISESGQVNNSPLHF.

In DNA, the CDR3 is TGTGCCAGCAGCCGCTGGGACAGGGTTACTGAAGCTTTCTTT. This translates into CASSRWDRVTEAFF. This chain connects TRBV13 to TRBJ1-1; 9 nucleotides align to TRBD1. CDR3 length: 14 residues. V gave up 5 bases and J gave up 5 bases; unmatched junction bases: 6. Germline CDR1 reads PRHDT; CDR2 reads FYEKMQ (reference sequence).

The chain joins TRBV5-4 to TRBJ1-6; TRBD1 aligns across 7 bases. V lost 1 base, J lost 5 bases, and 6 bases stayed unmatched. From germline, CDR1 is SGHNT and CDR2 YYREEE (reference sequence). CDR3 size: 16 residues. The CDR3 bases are TGTGCCAGCAGCTTGTACAGGGGAAATAATAATTCACCCCTCCACTTT. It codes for CASSLYRGNNNSPLHF.

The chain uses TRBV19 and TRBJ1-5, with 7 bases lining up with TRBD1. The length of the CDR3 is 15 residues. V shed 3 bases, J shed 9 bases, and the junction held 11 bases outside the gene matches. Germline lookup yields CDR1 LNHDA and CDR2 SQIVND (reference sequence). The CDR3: CASSIEGAPYSPQHF. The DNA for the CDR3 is TGTGCCAGTAGTATCGAGGGGGCCCCTTATTCGCCCCAGCATTTT.

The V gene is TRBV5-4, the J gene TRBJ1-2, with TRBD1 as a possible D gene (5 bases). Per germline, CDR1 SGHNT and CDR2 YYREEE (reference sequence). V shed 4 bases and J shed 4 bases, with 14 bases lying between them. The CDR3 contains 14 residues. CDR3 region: CASSPGGTPYGYTF. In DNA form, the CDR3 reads TGTGCCAGCAGCCCTGGGGGGACCCCCTATGGCTACACCTTC.

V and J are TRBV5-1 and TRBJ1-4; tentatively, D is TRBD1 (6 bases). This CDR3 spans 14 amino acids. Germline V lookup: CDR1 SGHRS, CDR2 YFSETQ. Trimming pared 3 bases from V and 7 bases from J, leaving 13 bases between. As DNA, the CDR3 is TGCGCCAGCAGCTCACAGGGTCGTTCTGAAAAACTGTTTTTT. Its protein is CASSSQGRSEKLFF. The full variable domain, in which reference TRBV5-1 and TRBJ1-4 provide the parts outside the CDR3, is KAGVTQTPRYLIKTRGQQVTLSCSPISGHRSVSWYQQTPGQGLQFLFEYFSETQRNKGNFPGRFSGRQFSNSRSEMNVSTLELGDSALYLCASSSQGRSEKLFFGSGTQLSVL.

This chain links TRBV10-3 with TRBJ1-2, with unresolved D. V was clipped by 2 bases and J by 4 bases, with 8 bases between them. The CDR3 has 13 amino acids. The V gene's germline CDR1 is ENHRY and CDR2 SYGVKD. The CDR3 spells CAISELGGYGYTF. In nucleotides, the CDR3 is TGTGCCATCAGTGAGCTGGGAGGCTATGGCTACACCTTC.